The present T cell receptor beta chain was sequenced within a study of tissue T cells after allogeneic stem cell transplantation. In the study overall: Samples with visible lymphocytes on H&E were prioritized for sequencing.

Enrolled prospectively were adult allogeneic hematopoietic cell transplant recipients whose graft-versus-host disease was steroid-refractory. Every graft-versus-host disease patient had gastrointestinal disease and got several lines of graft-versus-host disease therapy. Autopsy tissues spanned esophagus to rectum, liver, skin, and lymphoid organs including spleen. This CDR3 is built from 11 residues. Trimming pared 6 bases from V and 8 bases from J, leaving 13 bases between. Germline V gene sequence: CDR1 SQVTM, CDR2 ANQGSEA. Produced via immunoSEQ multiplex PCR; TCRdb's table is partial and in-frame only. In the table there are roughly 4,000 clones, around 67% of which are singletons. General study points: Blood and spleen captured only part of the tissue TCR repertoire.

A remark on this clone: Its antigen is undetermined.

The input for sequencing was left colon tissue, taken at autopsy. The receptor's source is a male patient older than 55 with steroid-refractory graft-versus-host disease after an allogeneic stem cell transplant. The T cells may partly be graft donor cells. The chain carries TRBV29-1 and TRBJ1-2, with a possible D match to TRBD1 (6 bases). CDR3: CSVAEDSGYTF. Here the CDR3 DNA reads TGCAGCGTGGCCGAGGACAGCGGCTACACCTTC.